Each of the 20 T cell receptor beta chains below was sequenced from the same sample in a study of type 1 and type 2 diabetes patients. Genomic DNA was the PCR template. A primer set of 30 forward and 13 reverse primers amplified the CDR3. One entry per CDR3 protein, called by TCRdb with MiXCR from the multiplex PCR reads. The sample has a few hundred thousand distinct CDR3 sequences, around 50% seen once; the top ten hold roughly 15%. The specimen was peripheral blood mononuclear cells (PBMCs). These receptors all stem from a man younger than 35 with type 2 diabetes.

This clonotype occurred a few times. The J gene is TRBJ1-1, the V gene TRBV30; no firm D call. CDR3 length: 14 amino acids. V gave up 0 bases and J gave up 6 bases, with 14 bases separating them. The germline CDR1 and CDR2 sequences are GTSNPN and SVGIG (reference sequence). The CDR3 DNA follows: TGTGCCTGGAGTGTAGTCCCATTTAAGGCTGAAGCTTTCTTT. It yields the protein CAWSVVPFKAEAFF.

This clonotype occurred a few times. J is TRBJ2-2 and V is TRBV24-1; the D is unclear. V was cut by 0 bases and J by 6 bases, with 10 bases left in between. Germline V gene sequence: CDR1 KGHDR, CDR2 SFDVKD. This CDR3 is built from 15 residues. CDR3 DNA sequence: TGTGCCACCAGTGATTTGCCCGTAGTCTCCGGGGAGCTGTTTTTT. This sequence encodes CATSDLPVVSGELFF.

In this sample, this clonotype turned up once. The chain has TRBV28 and TRBJ1-6, with no clear D. Trimming removed 7 bases from V and 2 bases from J, with 15 bases in between. Germline V gives CDR1 MDHEN, CDR2 SYDVKM. The CDR3 has 16 amino acids. CDR3 in amino acids: CASNSEVITYNSPLHF. As DNA, the CDR3 is TGTGCCAGCAACTCGGAGGTGATAACCTATAATTCACCCCTCCACTTT. The full variable domain, in which reference TRBV28 and TRBJ1-6 provide the parts outside the CDR3, is DVKVTQSSRYLVKRTGEKVFLECVQDMDHENMFWYRQDPGLGLRLIYFSYDVKMKEKGDIPEGYSVSREKKERFSLILESASTNQTSMYLCASNSEVITYNSPLHFGNGTRLTVT.

V gene TRBV13 combines with J gene TRBJ2-7, with TRBD2 matching over 9 bases. Germline CDR1 PRHDT, CDR2 FYEKMQ (reference sequence). Trimming at V came to 5 bases and at J to 6 bases, leaving 11 bases not matched to a gene. The CDR3 has 15 residues. Here the CDR3 DNA reads TGTGCCAGCAGCCCCACAGGTAGCGGGAGCTTCGAGCAGTACTTC. Its protein product is CASSPTGSGSFEQYF. Full variable domain (outside the CDR3, taken from reference TRBV13 and TRBJ2-7): AAGVIQSPRHLIKEKRETATLKCYPIPRHDTVYWYQQGPGQDPQFLISFYEKMQSDKGSIPDRFSAQQFSDYHSELNMSSLELGDSALYFCASSPTGSGSFEQYFGPGTRLTVT.

This clonotype has just a few counts. The V gene is TRBV19, the J gene TRBJ1-6; D perhaps matches TRBD1 (5 bases). Trimming took 4 bases from V and 9 from J, leaving 16 bases between them. CDR1 LNHDA and CDR2 SQIVND come from the germline V gene (reference sequence). The CDR3 consists of 15 residues. The CDR3 bases are TGTGCCAGTAGTAAGGCCCCAGGGATGGGTTCACCCCTCCACTTT. Translated, it gives CASSKAPGMGSPLHF. The full variable domain, with the rest looked up from reference TRBV19 and TRBJ1-6, is DGGITQSPKYLFRKEGQNVTLSCEQNLNHDAMYWYRQDPGQGLRLIYYSQIVNDFQKGDIAEGYSVSREKKESFPLTVTSAQKNPTAFYLCASSKAPGMGSPLHFGNGTRLTVT.

The V and J genes are TRBV30 and TRBJ1-1, with no clear D. The germline gives CDR1 GTSNPN, CDR2 SVGIG (reference sequence). The V and J ends lost 3 bases and 1 base respectively, with 12 bases between them. The CDR3 covers 14 residues. The CDR3 coding sequence is TGTGCCTGGAGGGAAGACCGGACGAACACTGAAGCTTTCTTT. Amino acid sequence: CAWREDRTNTEAFF.

This chain joins TRBV25-1 and TRBJ2-7; D is undetermined. Germline CDR1 and CDR2: MGHDK and SYGVNS. V was trimmed by 6 bases and J by 0 bases, leaving 12 bases between them. This CDR3 region has 14 residues. The CDR3 region is CASRPFGLSYEQYF. The DNA of the CDR3 is TGTGCCAGCAGGCCCTTCGGCCTCTCCTACGAGCAGTACTTC.

The chain couples TRBV4-1 to TRBJ1-2, with a weak D call TRBD1 (5 bases). The germline V gene has CDR1 MGHRA and CDR2 YSYEKL. Deletions cut 1 base from V and 8 bases from J, with 14 bases between. This CDR3 has 14 residues. In nucleotides, the CDR3 is TGCGCCAGCAGCCAAGGGTTGACAGCCTCCGGCTACACCTTC. As protein: CASSQGLTASGYTF.

The CDR3 sequence is CASSLDSYNEKLFF. In DNA form, the CDR3 reads TGTGCCAGCAGCTTAGATAGCTATAATGAAAAACTGTTTTTT. The rearrangement joins TRBV7-2 to TRBJ1-4; no reliable D call. CDR1 is SGHTA and CDR2 is FQGNSA in the germline V gene. The V end lost 1 base, the J end lost 4 bases, and 7 bases lay between the germline ends. This CDR3 has 14 residues.

V gene TRBV20-1 combines with J gene TRBJ2-3; 8 bases agree with TRBD2. The V segment lost 3 bases and the J segment 3 bases; nucleotides outside the gene matches: 8. This CDR3 has 15 residues. Germline CDR1 is DFQATT and CDR2 is SNEGSKA (reference sequence). CDR3 protein: CSASPRTSYTDTQYF. CDR3 in DNA: TGCAGTGCTAGCCCCCGGACTAGCTATACAGATACGCAGTATTTT.

A few counts support this clonotype. This chain joins TRBV7-3 and TRBJ2-3, with D perhaps matching TRBD1 (6 bases). V was trimmed by 4 bases and J by 6 bases, leaving 17 bases between them. CDR1 is SGHTA, CDR2 FQGTGA, per germline. The CDR3 runs to 15 residues. CDR3 in amino acids: CASSSQGHSTDTQYF. CDR3 DNA: TGTGCCAGCAGCTCCCAGGGACATTCCACCGATACGCAGTATTTT.

This clonotype was counted between two and nine times. This sequence joins TRBV20-1 and TRBJ2-5, with 9 bases lining up with TRBD1. The CDR3 contains 13 residues. CDR1 is DFQATT, CDR2 SNEGSKA, per germline (reference sequence). V trimming: 5 bases; J trimming: 3 bases; junction bases outside the gene matches: 4. CDR3 DNA sequence: TGCAGTGCTGGACAGGGGATTAAAGAGACCCAGTACTTC. Amino acids: CSAGQGIKETQYF.

This clonotype appeared a single time. A much larger clone is a single base away; this may be a read error. V usage is TRBV7-2 and J usage is TRBJ2-7; D is uncertain. In germline, CDR1 is SGHTA, CDR2 FQGNSA. This CDR3 has 13 residues. V shed 5 bases and J shed 2 bases, with 10 bases lying between them. The CDR3 reads CTSSPTSAYEQYF. In nucleotides, the CDR3 is TGTACCAGCAGCCCGACGTCAGCCTACGAGCAGTACTTC.

This clonotype was seen more than once but under ten times. The CDR3, as DNA: TGTGCTAGTGGTTTGTGGGGACAGGGGAGTCGGAACTATGGCTACACCTTC. Its protein is CASGLWGQGSRNYGYTF. The chain has TRBV12-5 and TRBJ1-2; 10 bases line up with TRBD1. The CDR3 spans 17 residues. Germline CDR1 is LGHNT and CDR2 is FRNRAP. Trimming removed 2 bases from V and 2 bases from J; junction bases left unmatched: 8.

This rearrangement joins TRBV12-3 or TRBV12-4 to TRBJ1-1; no reliable D call. The CDR3 runs to 12 residues. V lost 2 bases and J 6 bases, leaving 7 bases between the germline ends. CDR3: CASSLIVSEAFF. In DNA, the CDR3 is TGTGCCAGCAGTTTAATTGTGTCTGAAGCTTTCTTT.

Here the CDR3 DNA reads TGTGCCAGCACCGAAGGGGGGCGGACGAACACTGAAGCTTTCTTT. Its protein product is CASTEGGRTNTEAFF. The chain links TRBV28 to TRBJ1-1; maybe TRBD1 (6 bases). The V and J ends lost 7 bases and 1 base respectively, with 16 bases between them. CDR1 and CDR2 from the germline V gene are MDHEN and SYDVKM. This CDR3 spans 15 amino acids. Full variable domain (missing parts from reference TRBV28 and TRBJ1-1): DVKVTQSSRYLVKRTGEKVFLECVQDMDHENMFWYRQDPGLGLRLIYFSYDVKMKEKGDIPEGYSVSREKKERFSLILESASTNQTSMYLCASTEGGRTNTEAFFGQGTRLTVV.

The genes are TRBV27 and TRBJ1-5, with TRBD1 matching over 7 bases. CDR1 and CDR2 (germline): MNHEY, SMNVEV (reference sequence). The J segment lost 8 bases and the V segment lost 0 bases, leaving 4 bases of the junction unmatched. The CDR3 covers 14 residues. The CDR3 here is CASSLSGGVKPQHF. The CDR3 nucleotides are TGTGCCAGCAGTTTATCAGGGGGCGTGAAGCCCCAGCATTTT.

The chain couples TRBV30 to TRBJ2-7; maybe TRBD2 (6 bases). Trimming shortened V by 4 bases and J by 7 bases, and 14 bases separated the two germline ends. The CDR3 sequence is 12 residues long. From germline, CDR1 is GTSNPN and CDR2 SVGIG (reference sequence). The CDR3 reads CAWNGGAGEQYF. The CDR3, as DNA: TGTGCCTGGAACGGAGGGGCGGGGGAGCAGTACTTC.

The chain recombines TRBV25-1 with TRBJ2-5; D gene ambiguous. Deletions cut 4 bases from V and 0 bases from J, with 21 bases between. Germline values: CDR1 MGHDK, CDR2 SYGVNS. There are 18 residues in the CDR3. CDR3 DNA sequence: TGTGCCAGCAGTGCATCGGTCGGCGATAACCCGTACCAAGAGACCCAGTACTTC. It specifies CASSASVGDNPYQETQYF.

This clonotype was seen ten or more times. This sequence joins TRBV5-1 and TRBJ2-7; D perhaps matches TRBD1 (6 bases). This CDR3 has 16 residues. Trimming removed 4 bases at V and 3 bases at J, with 20 bases between. Germline CDR1 and CDR2: SGHRS and YFSETQ. The DNA of the CDR3 is TGCGCCAGCAGCCCGGGCCAACAGGGTGTGGGCTACGAGCAGTACTTC. This sequence encodes CASSPGQQGVGYEQYF.